The 3 T cell receptor beta chains reported below all come from one sample, sequenced in a study of human T cells and chemical hapten exposure. Each CDR3 protein gets one entry after TCRdb re-called the RACE reads with MiXCR. Of some 81,000 distinct CDR3 sequences in the sample, over 6% were seen once. The time point here: patch test 1, 2 weeks after DPC sensitization. The treatment here: therapeutic diphenylcyclopropenone sensitization with weekly scalp DPC. The sample was whole blood, taken in connection with sensitization to the hapten diphenylcyclopropenone (DPC). The receptors come from a woman aged 30 to 39 with alopecia areata. Some clones in this sample may be carry-over from other donors' samples.

This clonotype was picked up many times. The chain is built from TRBV5-1 and TRBJ2-7; 7 positions match TRBD1. Germline V gene sequence: CDR1 SGHRS, CDR2 YFSETQ. J lost 3 bases, V lost 3 bases, and 3 bases had no gene match. The CDR3 contains 13 residues. This CDR3 reads CASSYRDSYEQYF. In nucleotides, the CDR3 is TGCGCCAGCAGCTACCGGGACAGCTACGAGCAGTACTTC.

The chain is built from TRBV12-3 or TRBV12-4 and TRBJ2-3; possibly TRBD1 for D (6 bases). The CDR3 covers 14 residues. V lost 4 bases to trimming and J lost 3 bases, with 11 bases between them. The chain's CDR3 is CASSSQGSTDTQYF. In nucleotides, the CDR3 is TGTGCCAGCAGTTCCCAGGGGAGTACAGATACGCAGTATTTT.

A few counts support this clonotype. The V and J genes are TRBV27 and TRBJ1-1, with TRBD1 identical over 9 bases. V lost 4 bases, J lost 4 bases, and 7 bases stayed unmatched. From germline, CDR1 is MNHEY and CDR2 SMNVEV (reference sequence). This CDR3 comprises 15 residues. The CDR3 bases are TGTGCCAGCAGTTCATCCGGGACAGGGTTCACTGAAGCTTTCTTT. Protein sequence: CASSSSGTGFTEAFF.